This T cell receptor (beta chain) is drawn from a study of breast tumors, draining lymph nodes, adjacent tissues. TCRdb reanalysed the multiplex PCR reads using MiXCR and keeps one entry per CDR3 protein. Here the sample spans more than 80,000 distinct CDR3 sequences, more than 30% being singletons. This clonotype was counted ten times or more. Its antigen remains unknown. Samples came from axillary lymph nodes draining the breast cancer. Whole-study findings and limits: Tumor T cell lymph node origin was a supported hypothesis, not proven. Most tumor T cells seemingly derive from lymph node, then expand in tumor. Luminal-like breast cancer showed significantly higher tumor–nontumor repertoire similarity than basal-like.

The germline gives CDR1 SGDLS, CDR2 YYNGEE. The ends were cut back, 0 bases at V and 8 bases at J, with 11 bases in the middle. CDR3 size: 13 residues. This chain uses TRBV9 with TRBJ1-2; TRBD1 is a possible D gene (5 bases). Source material: axillary lymph node tissue. This receptor was taken from a female donor with breast cancer. Some clones in this sample may be carry-over from other donors' samples. Here the CDR3 DNA reads TGTGCCAGCAGCGTAGTGTACGGGGACGGCTACACCTTC. Translation: CASSVVYGDGYTF.